A selection of T cell receptor beta chains follows, all from one sample in a study of siplizumab effects on memory and regulatory T cells. Measured with immunoSEQ multiplex PCR; TCRdb has only the in-frame clones, and not every one. This sample yields about 100,000 clones, of which roughly 94% are seen a single time; around 0.6% belongs to the top ten. The sample consisted of Tregs sorted from blood. The receptors originated from a human donor in good health. CDR3s include the opening cysteine and the closing phenylalanine or tryptophan. The D gene is left open where the match is weak. Expanded clones are given a class, and other clones once, few, many or no size at all.

v_gene,abundance,d_gene,j_gene,CDR3aa,CDR3nt
TRBV7-3,once,.,TRBJ2-2,CASSLTATGELFF,TGTGCCAGCAGCTTAACGGCGACAGGGGAGCTGTTTTTT
TRBV18,.,TRBD1,TRBJ1-5,CASSSGTGGNQPQHF,TGTGCCAGCTCATCCGGGACAGGAGGCAATCAGCCCCAGCATTTT
TRBV28,.,.,TRBJ2-3,CASSPSNSGTDTQYF,TGTGCCAGCAGTCCCTCGAATAGCGGCACAGATACGCAGTATTTT
TRBV20-1,.,.,TRBJ2-1,CSAIDNEQFF,TGCAGTGCTATAGACAATGAGCAGTTCTTC
TRBV18,.,.,TRBJ2-7,CASSPRDGDYEQYF,TGTGCCAGCTCACCCCGGGACGGAGACTACGAGCAGTACTTC
TRBV6-1,.,.,TRBJ2-2,CASTALSVGGELFF,TGTGCCAGCACAGCCCTTAGCGTTGGCGGGGAGCTGTTTTTT
TRBV30,.,.,TRBJ2-5,CAWSVGPGLTQYF,TGTGCCTGGAGTGTTGGGCCAGGTTTGACCCAGTACTTC
TRBV28,.,TRBD1,TRBJ1-5,CASRRTGVSNQPQHF,TGTGCCAGCAGAAGGACAGGGGTTAGCAATCAGCCCCAGCATTTT
TRBV5-1,.,.,TRBJ2-7,CASSSGVGEQYF,TGCGCCAGCAGCTCAGGGGTGGGTGAGCAGTACTTC
TRBV7-8,.,TRBD2,TRBJ2-7,CASSSYRLATGEQYF,TGTGCCAGCAGCTCCTATAGACTAGCGACGGGCGAGCAGTACTTC